The present T cell receptor beta chain was sequenced within a study of blood T cells in healthy people across ages. Study-wide results and caveats: In older individuals, TCR beta diversity per million T cells was lower, falling roughly linearly with age.

A sample-barcoded 5' primer and a J-beta primer mix were used in a second PCR of roughly 7 to 12 cycles. TCRdb recomputed calls from the 5' RACE reads with MiXCR, one row per CDR3 protein. The sample records 1 million or so distinct CDR3 sequences, 40% to 45% being singletons. CDR1 SGHVS and CDR2 FQNEAQ come from the germline V gene. V was clipped by 4 bases and J by 2 bases, with 15 bases between them. The CDR3 contains 16 residues. With respect to this clonotype: Its antigen is as yet unknown.

This TCR was recovered from a woman in her sixties or seventies in good health. Specimen: blood. The chain links TRBV7-8 to TRBJ2-4; a possible D gene is TRBD1 (6 bases). CDR3 sequence reads: CASSYDRRETKNIQYF. DNA of the CDR3: TGTGCCAGCAGCTATGACAGGCGCGAGACCAAAAACATTCAGTACTTC. The complete variable domain, with remaining parts taken from reference TRBV7-8 and TRBJ2-4, reads GAGVSQSPRYKVAKRGQDVALRCDPISGHVSLFWYQQALGQGPEFLTYFQNEAQLDKSGLPSDRFFAERPEGSVSTLKIQRTQQEDSAVYLCASSYDRRETKNIQYFGAGTRLSVL.